This is a list of T cell receptor beta chains from one sample in a study of shared clonotypes between healthy human individuals. This table comes from immunoSEQ multiplex PCR, and its TCRdb copy is limited to in-frame clones, with some not included. This sample has some 1,400,000 clones; approximately 97% occur once, and the top ten carry approximately 1.2%. What was sequenced was naive CD4+ T cells sorted from blood. These receptors all come from a man younger than 40 in good health. CDR3s include the opening cysteine and the closing phenylalanine or tryptophan. Each record gives: clone size, V gene, D gene, J gene, CDR3 protein, CDR3 DNA. D genes are given only for firm matches. Clone sizes are given selectively: once, few, many, or a class where the clone is expanded.

abundance: NA; v_gene: TRBV5-1; d_gene: NA; j_gene: TRBJ2-5; CDR3aa: CASSGQGQNQETQYF; CDR3nt: TGCGCCAGCAGCGGGCAGGGGCAAAACCAGGAGACCCAGTACTTC
abundance: NA; v_gene: TRBV6-5; d_gene: TRBD1; j_gene: TRBJ2-7; CDR3aa: CASARDRTYEQYF; CDR3nt: TGTGCCAGTGCGAGGGACAGAACCTACGAGCAGTACTTC
abundance: NA; v_gene: TRBV6-5; d_gene: NA; j_gene: TRBJ2-7; CDR3aa: CASSQGRRSYEQYF; CDR3nt: TGTGCCAGCAGCCAAGGACGCCGCTCCTACGAGCAGTACTTC
abundance: NA; v_gene: TRBV4-3; d_gene: NA; j_gene: TRBJ1-5; CDR3aa: CASSLVVGHNQPQHF; CDR3nt: TGCGCCAGCAGCCTCGTTGTGGGGCACAATCAGCCCCAGCATTTT
abundance: NA; v_gene: TRBV5-1; d_gene: TRBD2; j_gene: TRBJ2-3; CDR3aa: CASSPELAGSPQYF; CDR3nt: TGCGCCAGCAGCCCAGAACTAGCGGGGTCCCCGCAGTATTTT
abundance: NA; v_gene: TRBV5-1; d_gene: NA; j_gene: TRBJ1-3; CDR3aa: CASSNQGNTIYF; CDR3nt: TGCGCCAGCAGCAACCAGGGAAACACCATATATTTT
abundance: NA; v_gene: TRBV4-3; d_gene: NA; j_gene: TRBJ1-2; CDR3aa: CASSQEESSGYTF; CDR3nt: TGCGCCAGCAGCCAAGAAGAGAGTAGTGGCTACACCTTC
abundance: NA; v_gene: TRBV28; d_gene: TRBD2; j_gene: TRBJ2-7; CDR3aa: CATSTSGLVYEQYF; CDR3nt: TGTGCCACCAGTACTAGCGGGTTGGTTTACGAGCAGTACTTC
abundance: NA; v_gene: TRBV5-8; d_gene: NA; j_gene: TRBJ1-4; CDR3aa: CASSLGRGLSEKLFF; CDR3nt: TGTGCCAGCAGCCTGGGACGGGGGCTCAGTGAAAAACTGTTTTTT
abundance: NA; v_gene: TRBV6-4; d_gene: NA; j_gene: TRBJ2-3; CDR3aa: CASSVLGSGTDTQYF; CDR3nt: TGTGCCAGCAGTGTCCTCGGGAGTGGCACAGATACGCAGTATTTT
abundance: NA; v_gene: TRBV14; d_gene: NA; j_gene: TRBJ1-3; CDR3aa: CASSPQGSGNTIYF; CDR3nt: TGTGCCAGCAGCCCGCAGGGCTCTGGAAACACCATATATTTT
abundance: NA; v_gene: TRBV7-2; d_gene: NA; j_gene: TRBJ1-2; CDR3aa: CASHPRAGSGYGYTF; CDR3nt: TGTGCCAGTCACCCCCGGGCAGGGAGCGGCTATGGCTACACCTTC
abundance: NA; v_gene: TRBV6-1; d_gene: NA; j_gene: TRBJ1-1; CDR3aa: CASSSSGYGTEAFF; CDR3nt: TGTGCCAGCAGTTCATCAGGGTATGGCACTGAAGCTTTCTTT
abundance: NA; v_gene: TRBV7-2; d_gene: NA; j_gene: TRBJ2-7; CDR3aa: CASSTHWGGISPFDEQYF; CDR3nt: TGTGCCAGCAGCACCCACTGGGGCGGGATATCCCCCTTTGACGAGCAGTACTTC
abundance: NA; v_gene: TRBV18; d_gene: NA; j_gene: TRBJ1-4; CDR3aa: CASSPGAGTRPGIEKLFF; CDR3nt: TGTGCCAGCTCACCAGGTGCAGGGACGAGGCCTGGAATAGAAAAACTGTTTTTT
abundance: NA; v_gene: TRBV28; d_gene: NA; j_gene: TRBJ2-7; CDR3aa: CAGGGLGPPYEQYF; CDR3nt: TGTGCCGGAGGGGGCCTGGGACCCCCCTACGAGCAGTACTTC
abundance: NA; v_gene: TRBV5-1; d_gene: NA; j_gene: TRBJ2-1; CDR3aa: CASSLALSGADEQFF; CDR3nt: TGCGCCAGCAGCTTGGCCCTTAGCGGAGCTGATGAGCAGTTCTTC
abundance: NA; v_gene: TRBV7-9; d_gene: TRBD1; j_gene: TRBJ1-1; CDR3aa: CASSFDRGRTEAFF; CDR3nt: TGTGCCAGCAGTTTCGACAGGGGGCGAACTGAAGCTTTCTTT
abundance: once; v_gene: TRBV5-1; d_gene: NA; j_gene: TRBJ2-5; CDR3aa: CASRGTETQYF; CDR3nt: TGCGCCAGCAGGGGAACGGAGACCCAGTACTTC
abundance: NA; v_gene: TRBV19; d_gene: NA; j_gene: TRBJ2-7; CDR3aa: CASSIVSSDEQYF; CDR3nt: TGTGCCAGTAGTATAGTATCCAGCGACGAGCAGTACTTC
abundance: NA; v_gene: TRBV6-1; d_gene: TRBD1; j_gene: TRBJ2-2; CDR3aa: CASSPDRVLTGELFF; CDR3nt: TGTGCCAGCAGTCCGGACAGGGTACTCACCGGGGAGCTGTTTTTT
abundance: NA; v_gene: TRBV7-2; d_gene: NA; j_gene: TRBJ1-1; CDR3aa: CASSSIHRSNTEAFF; CDR3nt: TGTGCCAGCAGCTCCATACACAGGAGCAACACTGAAGCTTTCTTT
abundance: NA; v_gene: TRBV10-3; d_gene: TRBD2; j_gene: TRBJ2-3; CDR3aa: CAISESLAGSTDTQYF; CDR3nt: TGTGCCATCAGTGAGTCGTTAGCGGGGTCCACAGATACGCAGTATTTT
abundance: NA; v_gene: TRBV30; d_gene: NA; j_gene: TRBJ1-5; CDR3aa: CAWSVKGVTNQPQHF; CDR3nt: TGTGCCTGGAGTGTAAAAGGAGTTACCAATCAGCCCCAGCATTTT